This T cell receptor (beta chain) was identified in a study of cytotoxic CD8 clonotypes in ibrutinib-treated CLL. As for the study in general: After median about 69 months, roughly 14 stayed in remission, approximately twelve progressed; responses roughly 24 partial, 2 complete. Overall study findings and caveats: Sustained-remission patients were sampled at one set of times and progressing patients at different ones. Public clonotypes were uncommon and contracted or stayed stable on treatment. Patients showed higher baseline clonality than age-matched healthy donors, and it tracked circulating CD8+ T-cell counts.

Sequencing used immunoSEQ multiplex PCR; TCRdb keeps in-frame clones, though not all of them. Among about 150,000 clones listed, approximately 80% were seen once. Concerning this clone: Its antigen is undetermined.

The CDR3 contains 15 residues. The V gene end was trimmed by 6 bases and the J gene end by 0 bases; junction bases not matched to a gene: 8. Germline V gives CDR1 LNHDA, CDR2 SQIVND (reference sequence). This TCR was recovered from a human donor with chronic lymphocytic leukemia. Source: PBMCs, taken after 12 months of ibrutinib treatment. The rearrangement uses TRBV19 and TRBJ2-7, with 7 nucleotides matching TRBD2. The CDR3, as DNA: TGTGCCAGTAGGCAAGGGAGGGTAACCTCCTACGAGCAGTACTTC. It encodes CASRQGRVTSYEQYF.